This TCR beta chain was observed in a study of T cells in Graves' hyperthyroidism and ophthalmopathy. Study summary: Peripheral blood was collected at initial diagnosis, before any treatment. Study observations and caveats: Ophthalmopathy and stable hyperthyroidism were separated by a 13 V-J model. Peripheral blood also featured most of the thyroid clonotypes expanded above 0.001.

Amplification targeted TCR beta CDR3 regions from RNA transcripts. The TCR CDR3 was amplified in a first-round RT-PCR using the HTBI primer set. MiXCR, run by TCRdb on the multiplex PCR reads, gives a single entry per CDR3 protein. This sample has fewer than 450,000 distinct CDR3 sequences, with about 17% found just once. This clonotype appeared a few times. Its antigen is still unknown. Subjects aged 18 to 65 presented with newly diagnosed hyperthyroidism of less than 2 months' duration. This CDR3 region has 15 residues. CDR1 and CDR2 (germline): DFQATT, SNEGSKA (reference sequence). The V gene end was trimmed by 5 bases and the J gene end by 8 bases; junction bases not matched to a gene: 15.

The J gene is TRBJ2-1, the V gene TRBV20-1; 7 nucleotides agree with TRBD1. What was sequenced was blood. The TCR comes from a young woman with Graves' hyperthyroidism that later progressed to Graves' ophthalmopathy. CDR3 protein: CSAGRQGSFWDEQFF. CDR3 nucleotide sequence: TGCAGTGCTGGAAGACAGGGCTCATTTTGGGATGAGCAGTTCTTC.